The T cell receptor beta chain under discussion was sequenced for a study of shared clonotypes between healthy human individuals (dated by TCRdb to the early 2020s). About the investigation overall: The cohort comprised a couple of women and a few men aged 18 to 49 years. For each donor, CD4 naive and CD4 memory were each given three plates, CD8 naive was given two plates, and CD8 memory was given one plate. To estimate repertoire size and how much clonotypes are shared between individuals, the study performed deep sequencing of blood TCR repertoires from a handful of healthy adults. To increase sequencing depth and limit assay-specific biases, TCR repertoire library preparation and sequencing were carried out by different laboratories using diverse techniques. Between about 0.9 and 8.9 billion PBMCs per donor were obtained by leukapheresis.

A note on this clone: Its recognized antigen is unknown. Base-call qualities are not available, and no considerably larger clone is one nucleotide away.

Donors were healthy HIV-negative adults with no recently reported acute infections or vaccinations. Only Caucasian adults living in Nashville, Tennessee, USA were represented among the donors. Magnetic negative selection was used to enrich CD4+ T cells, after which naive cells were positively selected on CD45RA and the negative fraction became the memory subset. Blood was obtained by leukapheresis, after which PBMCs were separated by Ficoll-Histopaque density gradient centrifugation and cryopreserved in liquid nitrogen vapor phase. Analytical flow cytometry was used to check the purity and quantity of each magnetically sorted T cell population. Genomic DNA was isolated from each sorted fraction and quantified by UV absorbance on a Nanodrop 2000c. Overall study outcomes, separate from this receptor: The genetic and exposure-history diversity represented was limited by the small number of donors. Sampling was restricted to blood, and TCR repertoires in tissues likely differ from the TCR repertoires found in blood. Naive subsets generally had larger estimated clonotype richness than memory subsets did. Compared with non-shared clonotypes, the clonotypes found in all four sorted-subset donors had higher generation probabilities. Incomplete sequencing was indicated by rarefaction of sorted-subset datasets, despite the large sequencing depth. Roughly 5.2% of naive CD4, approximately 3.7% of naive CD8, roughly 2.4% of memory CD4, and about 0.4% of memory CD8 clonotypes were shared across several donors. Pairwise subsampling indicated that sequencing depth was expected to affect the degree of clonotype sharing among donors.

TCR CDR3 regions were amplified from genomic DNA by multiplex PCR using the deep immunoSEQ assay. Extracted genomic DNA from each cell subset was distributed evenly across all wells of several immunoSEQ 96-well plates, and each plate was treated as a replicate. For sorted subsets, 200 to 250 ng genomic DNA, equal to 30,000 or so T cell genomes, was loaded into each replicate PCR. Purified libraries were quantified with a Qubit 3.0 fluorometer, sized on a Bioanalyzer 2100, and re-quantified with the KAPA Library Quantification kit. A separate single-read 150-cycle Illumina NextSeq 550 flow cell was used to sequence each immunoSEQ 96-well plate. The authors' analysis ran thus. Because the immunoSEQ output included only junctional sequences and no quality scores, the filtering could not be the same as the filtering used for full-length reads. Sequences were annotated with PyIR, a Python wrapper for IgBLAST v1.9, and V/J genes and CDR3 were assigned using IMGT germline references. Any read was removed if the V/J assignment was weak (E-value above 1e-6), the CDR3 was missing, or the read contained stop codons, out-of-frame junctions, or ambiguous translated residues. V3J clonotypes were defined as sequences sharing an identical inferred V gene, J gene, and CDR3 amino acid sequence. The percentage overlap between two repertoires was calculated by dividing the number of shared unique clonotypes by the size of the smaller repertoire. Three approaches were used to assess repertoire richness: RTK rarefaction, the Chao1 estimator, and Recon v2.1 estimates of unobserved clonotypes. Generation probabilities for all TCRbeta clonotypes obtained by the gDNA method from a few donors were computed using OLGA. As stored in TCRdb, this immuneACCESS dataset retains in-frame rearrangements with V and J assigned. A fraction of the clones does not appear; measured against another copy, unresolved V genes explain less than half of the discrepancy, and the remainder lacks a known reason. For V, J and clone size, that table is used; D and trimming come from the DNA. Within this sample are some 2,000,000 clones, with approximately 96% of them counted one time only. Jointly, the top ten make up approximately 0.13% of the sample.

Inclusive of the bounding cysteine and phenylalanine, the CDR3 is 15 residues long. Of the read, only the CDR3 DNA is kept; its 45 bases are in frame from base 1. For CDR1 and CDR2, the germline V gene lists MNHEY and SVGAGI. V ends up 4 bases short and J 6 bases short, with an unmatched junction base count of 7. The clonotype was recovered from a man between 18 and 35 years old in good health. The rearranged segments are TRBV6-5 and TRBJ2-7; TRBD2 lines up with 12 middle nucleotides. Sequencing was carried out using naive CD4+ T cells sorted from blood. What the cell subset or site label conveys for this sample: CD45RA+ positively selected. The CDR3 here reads CASSLLAGGYGEQYF. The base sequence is TGTGCCAGCAGTTTACTAGCGGGAGGATACGGCGAGCAGTACTTC.